One and the same sample provided the 30 T cell receptor beta chains below, sequenced in a study of cytomegalovirus exposure and HLA in healthy donors. PCR employed 60 Vbeta and 13 Jbeta primers. Assay used: immunoSEQ multiplex PCR; TCRdb lists only in-frame clones, some missing. The repertoire holds some 130,000 clones, with 66% as singletons. Material: PBMCs. These receptors were taken from a human donor in good health.

V usage is TRBV27 and J usage is TRBJ2-7; 14 bases are shared with TRBD2. This CDR3 is built from 17 residues. The junction had 10 bases not matched to a gene; V was cut back by 6 bases and J by 3 bases. In germline, CDR1 is MNHEY, CDR2 SMNVEV (reference sequence). CDR3 nucleotide sequence: TGTGCCAGCAGGGGACTAGCGGGAGACTTAGGGGGCTACGAGCAGTACTTC. Amino acids: CASRGLAGDLGGYEQYF.

This clone was found a few times. The chain employs TRBV19 and TRBJ2-5; TRBD2 is a possible D gene (6 bases). Judging by the DNA end, TRBJ2-7 fits better; the J call may be wrong. This CDR3 comprises 14 residues. CDR1 is LNHDA and CDR2 is SQIVND in the germline V gene (reference sequence). Here the CDR3 DNA reads TGTGCCAGTAAGCCGGGAGATGGTTCCTACGAGCAGTACTTC. Translated, it gives CASKPGDGSYEQYF.

V and J are TRBV15 and TRBJ2-5; tentative D call: TRBD1 (5 bases). This CDR3 is 15 amino acids long. The germline V gene has CDR1 LNHNV and CDR2 YYDKDF (reference sequence). V was trimmed by 3 bases and J by 1 base, leaving 12 bases between them. CDR3 protein: CATSRGPTVQETQYF. The CDR3 DNA reads TGTGCCACCAGCAGGGGGCCGACAGTCCAAGAGACCCAGTACTTC. Filled out from reference TRBV15 and TRBJ2-5, the complete variable domain reads DAMVIQNPRYQVTQFGKPVTLSCSQTLNHNVMYWYQQKSSQAPKLLFHYYDKDFNNEADTPDNFQSRRPNTSFCFLDIRSPGLGDTAMYLCATSRGPTVQETQYFGPGTRLLVL.

The V and J genes are TRBV7-9 and TRBJ1-1; the D gene is possibly TRBD1 (5 bases). The V end lost 5 bases, the J end lost 6 bases, and 13 bases lay between the germline ends. This CDR3 contains 13 residues. Germline assignment: CDR1 SEHNR and CDR2 FQNEAQ (reference sequence). The CDR3 sequence is CASSRGGVPEAFF. DNA of the CDR3: TGTGCCAGCAGCCGTGGAGGGGTCCCTGAAGCTTTCTTT.

The chain has TRBV5-8 and TRBJ1-5, with D possibly matching TRBD1 (5 bases). This CDR3 is built from 15 residues. Germline loops: CDR1 SGHTS, CDR2 YDEGEE. Trimming pared 0 bases from V and 3 bases from J, leaving 10 bases between. CDR3 coding DNA: TGTGCCAGCAGCTTGGATGGGGACTCCAATCAGCCCCAGCATTTT. This encodes CASSLDGDSNQPQHF.

The chain has TRBV9 and TRBJ2-1, with 8 positions matching TRBD2. J gave up 8 bases and V 0 bases, and 10 bases lay outside the gene matches. Germline V gene data show CDR1 as SGDLS and CDR2 as YYNGEE. The CDR3 covers 16 residues. The CDR3 DNA reads TGTGCCAGCAGCGTAGGCCCTAGCGGGCCTAGGGATGAGCAGTTCTTC. It codes for CASSVGPSGPRDEQFF. The full variable domain, with the rest looked up from reference TRBV9 and TRBJ2-1, is DSGVTQTPKHLITATGQRVTLRCSPRSGDLSVYWYQQSLDQGLQFLIQYYNGEERAKGNILERFSAQQFPDLHSELNLSSLELGDSALYFCASSVGPSGPRDEQFFGPGTRLTVL.

A few counts support this clone. The V and J genes are TRBV5-1 and TRBJ2-3; D gene uncertain. This CDR3 spans 14 amino acids. Trimming removed 4 bases at V and 7 bases at J, with 16 bases between. CDR1 is SGHRS and CDR2 is YFSETQ in the germline V gene. The CDR3 is CASSLGGSIYTQYF. CDR3 sequence (DNA): TGCGCCAGCAGCCTCGGTGGTAGCATTTATACGCAGTATTTT.

This clone was picked up a small number of times. The chain has TRBV19 and TRBJ1-5, with 9 positions matching TRBD1. V was pared by 3 bases and J by 3 bases, with 9 bases of the junction left unmatched. The CDR3 contains 17 residues. Germline V gives CDR1 LNHDA, CDR2 SQIVND (reference sequence). The CDR3 sequence: CASSMYGTGYINQPQHF. The CDR3 DNA reads as TGTGCCAGTAGTATGTACGGGACAGGGTATATCAATCAGCCCCAGCATTTT.

The rearrangement uses TRBV6-5 and TRBJ1-3, with D unresolved. Germline V gene sequence: CDR1 MNHEY, CDR2 SVGAGI. The CDR3 totals 14 residues. V shed 0 bases and J shed 4 bases, with 7 bases lying between them. Here the CDR3 reads CASSYSGRGNTIYF. The CDR3 DNA reads as TGTGCCAGCAGTTACTCGGGCCGCGGAAACACCATATATTTT.

The chain joins TRBV6-5 to TRBJ1-1, with D tentatively TRBD1 (5 bases). Germline V CDR1 and CDR2: MNHEY, SVGAGI. V gave up 6 bases and J gave up 7 bases, with 15 bases separating them. This CDR3 contains 13 residues. This CDR3 is CASSPGGLGEAFF. In nucleotides, the CDR3 is TGTGCCAGCAGCCCCGGGGGGTTGGGTGAAGCTTTCTTT.

In this sample, this clone turned up once. The chain carries TRBV7-3 and TRBJ2-1; D gene ambiguous. Trimming stripped 5 bases from V and 0 bases from J, with 17 bases between. CDR1 is SGHTA, CDR2 FQGTGA, per germline. CDR3 size: 17 residues. CDR3 in DNA: TGTGCCAGCAGCCCCAGGTTAGGTGCTGGCTCCTACAATGAGCAGTTCTTC. This sequence encodes CASSPRLGAGSYNEQFF.

V gene TRBV7-2 combines with J gene TRBJ2-3; perhaps TRBD2 as D (6 bases). Germline loops: CDR1 SGHTA, CDR2 FQGNSA. The CDR3 is made up of 16 amino acids. Deletions cut 0 bases from V and 3 bases from J, with 13 bases between. The CDR3 is CASSLATGSWTDTQYF. In nucleotides, the CDR3 is TGTGCCAGCAGCTTAGCGACCGGGAGTTGGACAGATACGCAGTATTTT.

With respect to this clone: Other DNA sequences from this sample encode an identical CDR3 as well. The rearrangement links TRBV18 to TRBJ2-7; 7 positions match TRBD1. CDR1 and CDR2 from the germline V gene are KGHSH and LQKENI. Trimming at V came to 2 bases and at J to 4 bases, leaving 2 bases not matched to a gene. The CDR3 extends over 13 amino acids. The CDR3 bases are TGTGCCAGCTCACCAGACAGGGCTTACGAGCAGTACTTC. It translates to CASSPDRAYEQYF.

This clone appeared a few times. This chain links TRBV18 with TRBJ2-7, with TRBD2 identical over 8 bases. J gave up 0 bases and V 6 bases, and 4 bases lay outside the gene matches. CDR1 is KGHSH and CDR2 is LQKENI in the germline V gene. This CDR3 region has 14 residues. The CDR3, as DNA: TGTGCCAGCTCCCCGGGAGGGTACTCCTACGAGCAGTACTTC. Its translation is CASSPGGYSYEQYF.

The V gene is TRBV18, the J gene TRBJ2-2, with 7 bases matching TRBD2. The ends lost 0 bases at V and 7 bases at J; junction bases unmatched: 11. The CDR3 is 17 residues long. Per germline, CDR1 KGHSH and CDR2 LQKENI. The CDR3 is CASSPPIGRALGGELFF. The CDR3 nucleotides are TGTGCCAGCTCACCACCGATTGGGAGGGCCCTTGGCGGGGAGCTGTTTTTT.

V usage is TRBV5-6 and J usage is TRBJ2-2, with 10 bases matching TRBD1. Trimming removed 0 bases from V and 5 bases from J; junction bases left unmatched: 1. The CDR3 contains 15 residues. Germline V CDR1 and CDR2: SGHDT, YYEEEE. The CDR3 nucleotides read TGTGCCAGCAGCTTGGGGGACAGGGGAACCGGGGAGCTGTTTTTT. Protein sequence: CASSLGDRGTGELFF.

The CDR3 coding sequence is TGTGCCAGCAGTGAAGCGCGCCAGGGGCTTCGTGAACGAAATACGCAGTATTTT. Translating gives CASSEARQGLRERNTQYF. The V gene is TRBV2, the J gene TRBJ2-3; possible D gene TRBD1, 6 bases. The germline gives CDR1 SNHLY, CDR2 FYNNEI. This CDR3 spans 18 amino acids. V lost 0 bases, J lost 7 bases, and 23 bases lay in between.

The chain carries TRBV5-1 and TRBJ2-3, with D hard to call. The CDR3 has 15 residues. Germline lookup yields CDR1 SGHRS and CDR2 YFSETQ. The V end lost 0 bases, the J end lost 2 bases, and 10 bases lay between the germline ends. The CDR3 DNA reads as TGCGCCAGCAGCTTGGGCGGTCCACACACAGATACGCAGTATTTT. Protein product: CASSLGGPHTDTQYF.

The rearrangement joins TRBV7-9 to TRBJ2-7; the match to TRBD1 covers 8 bases. In germline, CDR1 is SEHNR, CDR2 FQNEAQ (reference sequence). The V segment lost 1 base and the J segment 1 base; nucleotides outside the gene matches: 3. The CDR3 runs 15 residues. The CDR3 region is CASSLGRGPSYEQYF. The CDR3 coding sequence is TGTGCCAGCAGCTTAGGCAGGGGGCCATCCTACGAGCAGTACTTC.

The chain employs TRBV11-3 and TRBJ2-2; 8 nucleotides agree with TRBD1. The CDR3 extends over 16 amino acids. The germline V gene has CDR1 SGHNT and CDR2 YENEEA. Trimming took 1 base from V and 6 from J; bases not matched to a gene: 7. The CDR3 loop reads CASSLADRGLAGELFF. CDR3 DNA: TGTGCCAGCAGCTTAGCAGACAGGGGATTAGCCGGGGAGCTGTTTTTT.

The J gene is TRBJ2-3, the V gene TRBV7-9; TRBD2 aligns across 11 bases. The CDR3 has 17 residues. Germline CDR1 reads SEHNR; CDR2 reads FQNEAQ (reference sequence). J was trimmed by 2 bases and V by 1 base; bases with no gene match: 5. The CDR3 spells CASSLGTSGRPTDTQYF. CDR3 DNA sequence: TGTGCCAGCAGCTTAGGCACTAGCGGGAGACCCACAGATACGCAGTATTTT. Using reference TRBV7-9 and TRBJ2-3 for the parts outside the CDR3, the full variable domain is DTGVSQNPRHKITKRGQNVTFRCDPISEHNRLYWYRQTLGQGPEFLTYFQNEAQLEKSRLLSDRFSAERPKGSFSTLEIQRTEQGDSAMYLCASSLGTSGRPTDTQYFGPGTRLTVL.

This sequence joins TRBV29-1 and TRBJ2-7; 8 bases line up with TRBD2. The CDR3 totals 13 residues. The J segment lost 7 bases and the V segment lost 4 bases, leaving 9 bases of the junction unmatched. Germline V gene data show CDR1 as SQVTM and CDR2 as ANQGSEA. In DNA form, the CDR3 reads TGCAGCGTTGTAGCGGGGTCGCTTAGGGAGCAGTACTTC. Its protein product is CSVVAGSLREQYF.

This rearrangement joins TRBV6-1 to TRBJ2-3, with 7 bases lining up with TRBD2. The trim removed 3 bases at V and 2 bases at J, leaving 8 bases unmatched. The CDR3 extends over 16 amino acids. CDR1 is MNHNS, CDR2 SASEGT, per germline. CDR3 nucleotide sequence: TGTGCCAGCAGTGATGGCGGGAGCCTGCACACAGATACGCAGTATTTT. Amino acid sequence: CASSDGGSLHTDTQYF.

The count of this clone is one. The gene calls are TRBV5-6 and TRBJ2-3; 7 bases are a match to TRBD2. The CDR3 length is 15 residues. Trimming cost V 3 bases and J 4 bases; bases outside gene matches: 8. In germline, CDR1 is SGHDT, CDR2 YYEEEE. DNA of the CDR3: TGTGCCAGCAGCTACTTAGCGGGCACCGCAGATACGCAGTATTTT. This gives the protein CASSYLAGTADTQYF.

The sample holds a few counts of this clone. The chain uses TRBV11-3 and TRBJ2-7; 12 positions agree with TRBD1. V lost 4 bases and J lost 5; bases outside the gene matches: 6. This CDR3 is 15 amino acids long. Per the germline V gene, CDR1 is SGHNT and CDR2 is YENEEA. CDR3 residues: CASSWGQGAHDEQYF. CDR3 nucleotide sequence: TGTGCCAGCAGCTGGGGACAGGGGGCGCACGACGAGCAGTACTTC.

V and J are TRBV7-6 and TRBJ2-2, with no clear D. The V gene lost 5 bases and the J gene lost 3 bases, with 13 bases spanning the gap. Looked up from germline, CDR1 is SGHVS and CDR2 is FNYEAQ. This CDR3 is 15 amino acids long. The CDR3 protein is CASSALRGDTGELFF. For the CDR3, the DNA is TGTGCCAGCAGCGCCCTCCGAGGTGACACCGGGGAGCTGTTTTTT.

J is TRBJ2-3 and V is TRBV5-6, with 9 positions matching TRBD2. J was trimmed by 4 bases and V by 2 bases; bases with no gene match: 11. This CDR3 has 17 amino acids. Per the germline V gene, CDR1 is SGHDT and CDR2 is YYEEEE. The CDR3 reads CASSFAGGLSGADTQYF. The CDR3, as DNA: TGTGCCAGCAGCTTTGCGGGAGGGCTCTCTGGCGCAGATACGCAGTATTTT.

The sample holds one count of this clone. V usage is TRBV28 and J usage is TRBJ2-1; 8 bases line up with TRBD2. Germline CDR1 is MDHEN and CDR2 is SYDVKM. Trimming cost V 6 bases and J 8 bases; bases outside gene matches: 6. The CDR3 sequence is 13 residues long. CDR3 amino acids: CASRPPGRDEQFF. DNA of the CDR3: TGTGCCAGCAGGCCCCCCGGGAGGGATGAGCAGTTCTTC. The entire variable domain, with the rest obtained from reference TRBV28 and TRBJ2-1, is as follows: DVKVTQSSRYLVKRTGEKVFLECVQDMDHENMFWYRQDPGLGLRLIYFSYDVKMKEKGDIPEGYSVSREKKERFSLILESASTNQTSMYLCASRPPGRDEQFFGPGTRLTVL.

The rearrangement links TRBV7-2 to TRBJ2-5; 7 positions match TRBD1. Germline V CDR1 and CDR2: SGHTA, FQGNSA. This CDR3 comprises 13 residues. V dropped 5 bases and J dropped 1; count of bases not matched to a gene: 1. DNA for the CDR3: TGTGCCAGCAGCCCAGGGGGCCAAGAGACCCAGTACTTC. Its protein product is CASSPGGQETQYF.

The chain recombines TRBV27 with TRBJ1-2; D might be TRBD1 (5 bases). Germline loops: CDR1 MNHEY, CDR2 SMNVEV (reference sequence). Trimming cost V 6 bases and J 3 bases, with 11 bases left between them. This CDR3 contains 13 residues. This chain's CDR3 is CASSTGAYYGYTF. The CDR3 DNA follows: TGTGCCAGCAGCACAGGAGCATACTATGGCTACACCTTC.